This TCR beta chain emerged from a study of shared clonotypes between healthy human individuals. Study-level information: CD8 memory received one plate per donor, CD8 naive two, CD4 memory three and CD4 naive three.

Study findings and constraints: On the whole, naive subsets had larger estimated richness than memory subsets had. Only a few donors were included, so the genetic and exposure-history diversity represented was limited.

Produced via immunoSEQ multiplex PCR; TCRdb's table is partial and in-frame only. The sample has about 2.4 million clones, roughly 93% seen once. With 1 base clipped from V and 4 bases from J, the junction kept 14 bases outside the gene matches. Per the germline V gene, CDR1 is SGHRS and CDR2 is YFSETQ. The length of the CDR3 is 18 residues. As to this clone: Its antigen is unidentified.

Sequencing was done on a sample of naive CD4+ T cells from PBMCs. Regarding subset: CD45RA+ positively selected. The gene calls are TRBV5-1 and TRBJ2-5, with 9 bases lining up with TRBD2. The clonotype originates from a man aged 18 to 29 in good health. Some clones in this sample may be carry-over from other donors' samples. CDR3 in amino acids: CASSLSASGMIEGETQYF. Written as DNA, the CDR3 is TGCGCCAGCAGCTTGTCGGCTAGCGGGATGATTGAGGGAGAGACCCAGTACTTC.